These 27 T cell receptor beta chains share one sample of origin, sequenced in a study of cytomegalovirus exposure and HLA in healthy donors. The study ran its PCR with 60 Vbeta and 13 Jbeta primers. TCRdb's table, derived via immunoSEQ multiplex PCR, lists solely in-frame clones and lacks some. The table lists 150,000 to 200,000 clones, around 79% of them singletons. The sample comprised PBMCs. These receptors were taken from a man in his forties or fifties in good health and CMV-seropositive.

The rearrangement links TRBV6-5 to TRBJ1-2, with D possibly matching TRBD1 (6 bases). This CDR3 comprises 14 residues. The germline gives CDR1 MNHEY, CDR2 SVGAGI. Trimming took off 2 bases at V and 0 bases at J, with 7 bases between the two ends. CDR3 nucleotide sequence: TGTGCCAGCAGTTACGGACAGTCTAACTATGGCTACACCTTC. The encoded protein is CASSYGQSNYGYTF.

This rearrangement joins TRBV15 to TRBJ1-6; the D is unclear. Looked up from germline, CDR1 is LNHNV and CDR2 is YYDKDF (reference sequence). There are 14 residues in the CDR3. V lost 0 bases and J lost 9, with 9 bases in between. CDR3 coding DNA: TGTGCCACCAGCAGAGATCGGGTTGCTTCACCCCTCCACTTT. Translated: CATSRDRVASPLHF.

This rearrangement joins TRBV7-8 to TRBJ1-4; 9 bases line up with TRBD1. Per germline, CDR1 SGHVS and CDR2 FQNEAQ. Germline trimming cut 5 bases from V and 6 bases from J; bases unmatched to any gene: 4. The CDR3 covers 14 residues. CDR3 in amino acids: CASSQRDRDEKLFF. The CDR3 DNA reads TGTGCCAGCAGCCAAAGGGACAGGGATGAAAAACTGTTTTTT.

The V and J genes are TRBV5-4 and TRBJ2-1, with TRBD2 as a possible D gene (6 bases). The germline CDR1 and CDR2 sequences are SGHNT and YYREEE (reference sequence). The CDR3 length is 15 residues. V was cut by 4 bases and J by 8 bases, with 19 bases left in between. Here the CDR3 DNA reads TGTGCCAGCAGCCAGACGGGGTCCTCTAGCGATGAGCAGTTCTTC. This translates into CASSQTGSSSDEQFF.

This clone was found a few times. The chain employs TRBV29-1 and TRBJ1-1; TRBD1 is a possible D gene (6 bases). Germline lookup yields CDR1 SQVTM and CDR2 ANQGSEA. The CDR3 spans 11 residues. The CDR3: CTGRGDTEAFF. The CDR3 DNA follows: TGCACAGGGAGGGGGGACACTGAAGCTTTCTTT.

The chain is built from TRBV30 and TRBJ2-7; no clear D. Germline V gene data show CDR1 as GTSNPN and CDR2 as SVGIG (reference sequence). V was cut by 2 bases and J by 2 bases, with 10 bases left in between. The CDR3 has 13 residues. CDR3 DNA: TGTGCCTGGAGTCCGGGTAGCCCCTACGAGCAGTACTTC. Its translation: CAWSPGSPYEQYF.

The chain uses TRBV5-1 and TRBJ2-1; TRBD1 is a possible D gene (5 bases). Trimming removed 5 bases from V and 3 bases from J, with 6 bases in between. This CDR3 has 12 amino acids. Germline CDR1 is SGHRS and CDR2 is YFSETQ. CDR3 coding DNA: TGCGCCAGCAGAGACAGCTACAATGAGCAGTTCTTC. It specifies CASRDSYNEQFF.

V is TRBV4-2 and J is TRBJ1-1, with D perhaps matching TRBD1 (5 bases). This CDR3 is built from 16 residues. Germline V gene lookup returns CDR1 LGHNA and CDR2 YNFKEQ. Trimming removed 1 base at V and 0 bases at J, with 12 bases between. CDR3 sequence reads: CASSQGGVIMNTEAFF. CDR3 DNA: TGTGCCAGCAGCCAAGGGGGGGTAATCATGAACACTGAAGCTTTCTTT.

V gene TRBV5-1 combines with J gene TRBJ2-7; possible D gene TRBD1, 6 bases. Germline CDR1 SGHRS, CDR2 YFSETQ. V was cut by 4 bases and J by 3 bases, with 14 bases left in between. The CDR3 has 14 residues. The CDR3 loop reads CASSPNREGYEQYV. For the CDR3, the DNA is TGCGCCAGCAGCCCTAACAGGGAAGGCTACGAGCAGTACGTC.

This chain uses TRBV4-1 with TRBJ2-1, with TRBD1 matching over 8 bases. Germline-derived CDR1 and CDR2 are MGHRA and YSYEKL. V lost 5 bases, J lost 7 bases, and 7 bases stayed unmatched. The CDR3 sequence is 14 residues long. The CDR3 protein is CASSTTGVVNEQFF. Here the CDR3 DNA reads TGCGCCAGCAGCACGACAGGGGTGGTGAATGAGCAGTTCTTC.

This clone showed up just once. V usage is TRBV5-1 and J usage is TRBJ2-2, with D possibly being TRBD1 (5 bases). There are 15 residues in the CDR3. Germline values: CDR1 SGHRS, CDR2 YFSETQ. Trimming took 4 bases from V and 5 from J, leaving 15 bases between them. The CDR3 loop is CASSRDSTSTGELFF. The DNA for the CDR3 is TGCGCCAGCAGCCGAGACAGCACGTCGACCGGGGAGCTGTTTTTT.

The chain employs TRBV18 and TRBJ1-1, with TRBD1 as a possible D gene (6 bases). Trimming pared 1 base from V and 3 bases from J, leaving 12 bases between. This CDR3 has 15 amino acids. Germline CDR1 KGHSH, CDR2 LQKENI. CDR3 in amino acids: CASSPQQGQDTEAFF. In DNA, the CDR3 is TGTGCCAGCTCACCACAACAGGGTCAGGACACTGAAGCTTTCTTT.

In this sample, this clone turned up once. This chain links TRBV9 with TRBJ2-2; D gene unclear. The germline V and J ends were trimmed by 0 bases and 1 base, with 10 bases remaining between them. CDR3 length: 16 residues. Germline V gives CDR1 SGDLS, CDR2 YYNGEE. The CDR3 coding sequence is TGTGCCAGCAGCGTAGCCCCGCCGGGGAACACCGGGGAGCTGTTTTTT. Its protein product is CASSVAPPGNTGELFF. The entire variable domain, with the rest obtained from reference TRBV9 and TRBJ2-2, is as follows: DSGVTQTPKHLITATGQRVTLRCSPRSGDLSVYWYQQSLDQGLQFLIQYYNGEERAKGNILERFSAQQFPDLHSELNLSSLELGDSALYFCASSVAPPGNTGELFFGEGSRLTVL.

The J gene is TRBJ2-5, the V gene TRBV10-3; 9 positions match TRBD1. V gave up 0 bases and J gave up 2 bases; unmatched junction bases: 7. This CDR3 spans 17 amino acids. Germline lookup yields CDR1 ENHRY and CDR2 SYGVKD. This CDR3 reads CAISESPGTGPQETQYF. CDR3 DNA sequence: TGTGCCATCAGTGAGTCCCCCGGGACAGGGCCACAAGAGACCCAGTACTTC.

The chain is built from TRBV6-1 and TRBJ2-3, with D possibly TRBD2 on 6 matching bases. Germline values: CDR1 MNHNS, CDR2 SASEGT. This CDR3 region has 14 residues. Trimming left V 4 bases short and J 1 base short, with 9 bases between. The chain's CDR3 is CASSGDSRTDTQYF. CDR3 nucleotides: TGTGCCAGCAGTGGGGACTCACGCACAGATACGCAGTATTTT.

The DNA for the CDR3 is TGTGCCAGCAGCTATCACTCGAACCGTCATTCACCCCTCCACTTT. Translating gives CASSYHSNRHSPLHF. The chain joins TRBV5-8 to TRBJ1-6; D remains ambiguous. Germline V gives CDR1 SGHTS, CDR2 YDEGEE. Deletions cut 3 bases from V and 8 bases from J, with 15 bases between. This CDR3 comprises 15 residues.

V and J are TRBV2 and TRBJ2-7; D is perhaps TRBD1 (6 bases). The CDR3 has 13 amino acids. CDR1 is SNHLY and CDR2 is FYNNEI in the germline V gene. Deletions cut 3 bases from V and 3 bases from J, with 9 bases between. DNA for the CDR3: TGTGCCAGCAGTGAGATACAGGGCTACGAGCAGTACTTC. Translating gives CASSEIQGYEQYF.

The chain carries TRBV12-5 and TRBJ2-5, with 11 bases that match TRBD2. This CDR3 has 16 amino acids. Germline V gene lookup returns CDR1 LGHNT and CDR2 FRNRAP. With V trimmed by 6 bases and J by 2 bases, 8 bases remained unmatched. Written as DNA, the CDR3 is TGTGCTAGTGGCTATTCTCTAGCGGGGGGACAAGAGACCCAGTACTTC. It yields the protein CASGYSLAGGQETQYF. The whole variable domain, filled in from reference TRBV12-5 and TRBJ2-5, reads DARVTQTPRHKVTEMGQEVTMRCQPILGHNTVFWYRQTMMQGLELLAYFRNRAPLDDSGMPKDRFSAEMPDATLATLKIQPSEPRDSAVYFCASGYSLAGGQETQYFGPGTRLLVL.

The DNA for the CDR3 is TGTGCCAGCAGCCCCGGGAGGGCCCAGTACTTC. This codes for CASSPGRAQYF. The chain carries TRBV7-6 and TRBJ2-5; the match to TRBD2 covers 8 bases. Germline lookup yields CDR1 SGHVS and CDR2 FNYEAQ. The trim removed 5 bases at V and 9 bases at J, leaving 2 bases unmatched. The CDR3 extends over 11 amino acids.

The V gene is TRBV5-1, the J gene TRBJ2-1; 10 bases map to TRBD1. The ends lost 6 bases at V and 6 bases at J; junction bases unmatched: 9. This CDR3 has 15 amino acids. Germline values: CDR1 SGHRS, CDR2 YFSETQ. The CDR3 DNA is TGCGCCAGCACAGACAAGGGACAGGGGAGCAATGAGCAGTTCTTC. Protein: CASTDKGQGSNEQFF.

Comment on this clone: The junction differs from germline at one of its ends, possibly a read error. The V gene is TRBV19, the J gene TRBJ1-4; D perhaps matches TRBD1 (5 bases). CDR3 length: 14 residues. From germline, CDR1 is LNHDA and CDR2 SQIVND (reference sequence). DNA for the CDR3: TGTGCCGGTAGTGCGGGACTCACGGCAGAAAAACTGTTTTTC. Protein: CAGSAGLTAEKLFF.

V and J are TRBV6-1 and TRBJ2-2; possible D gene TRBD1, 5 bases. Trimming shortened V by 6 bases and J by 4 bases, and 12 bases separated the two germline ends. Germline CDR1 is MNHNS and CDR2 is SASEGT. The CDR3 totals 14 residues. The CDR3 DNA follows: TGTGCCAGCAGCCAGGGTTCAGGCACCGGGGAGCTGTTTTTT. Translating gives CASSQGSGTGELFF.

V and J are TRBV5-1 and TRBJ1-2; 7 bases map to TRBD1. V trimming: 2 bases; J trimming: 2 bases; junction bases outside the gene matches: 3. Per the germline V gene, CDR1 is SGHRS and CDR2 is YFSETQ. The CDR3 covers 14 residues. The CDR3 sequence is CASSFRGTNYGYTF. The DNA for the CDR3 is TGCGCCAGCAGCTTCAGGGGGACGAACTATGGCTACACCTTC. Drawing the rest from reference TRBV5-1 and TRBJ1-2, the complete variable domain is KAGVTQTPRYLIKTRGQQVTLSCSPISGHRSVSWYQQTPGQGLQFLFEYFSETQRNKGNFPGRFSGRQFSNSRSEMNVSTLELGDSALYLCASSFRGTNYGYTFGSGTRLTVV.

This chain's CDR3 is CASSLDSEYYEQYF. CDR3 DNA sequence: TGCGCCAGCAGCTTGGACTCTGAGTACTACGAGCAGTACTTC. The chain employs TRBV5-1 and TRBJ2-7, with D uncertain. Germline V gene data show CDR1 as SGHRS and CDR2 as YFSETQ. The CDR3 length is 14 residues. V dropped 0 bases and J dropped 3 bases, with 10 bases sitting between them.

J is TRBJ2-5 and V is TRBV10-3; D might be TRBD2 (6 bases). CDR1 and CDR2 from the germline V gene are ENHRY and SYGVKD. The CDR3 has 13 residues. The V end lost 6 bases, the J end lost 2 bases, and 10 bases lay between the germline ends. CDR3 sequence reads: CAISTGGQETQYF. CDR3 bases: TGTGCCATCAGCACTGGGGGGCAAGAGACCCAGTACTTC.

The chain carries TRBV6-5 and TRBJ1-5; possible D gene TRBD1, 6 bases. Deletions cut 6 bases from V and 3 bases from J, with 9 bases between. This CDR3 is 13 amino acids long. Germline V gene data show CDR1 as MNHEY and CDR2 as SVGAGI. In nucleotides, the CDR3 is TGTGCCAGCAGCGGACAGTACAATCAGCCCCAGCATTTT. It translates to CASSGQYNQPQHF.

The rearrangement joins TRBV6-1 to TRBJ2-3; D remains ambiguous. The CDR3 covers 16 residues. The V end was cut by 4 bases, the J end by 0 bases, with 14 bases between. Germline CDR1 MNHNS, CDR2 SASEGT. The chain's CDR3 is CASSVTAGPSTDTQYF. For the CDR3, the DNA is TGTGCCAGCAGTGTAACAGCAGGCCCTAGCACAGATACGCAGTATTTT.